The 7 T cell receptor beta chains presented below share a single source sample, sequenced in a study of cytomegalovirus exposure and HLA in healthy donors. Method: immunoSEQ multiplex PCR; TCRdb's copy keeps in-frame clones and lacks some. In the table there are about 130,000 clones, roughly 93% of which are singletons. What was sequenced was PBMCs. The source of these receptors is a woman aged 18-30 years in good health and CMV-seronegative.

This rearrangement joins TRBV6-1 to TRBJ2-1; 7 nucleotides align to TRBD2. The CDR3 is 14 residues long. Germline V gives CDR1 MNHNS, CDR2 SASEGT. With 5 bases clipped from V and 6 bases from J, the junction kept 7 bases outside the gene matches. The CDR3 spells CASSWRGRTNEQFF. The CDR3 bases are TGTGCCAGCAGTTGGCGGGGGAGGACCAATGAGCAGTTCTTC.

This rearrangement joins TRBV10-3 to TRBJ2-7, with 7 bases identical to TRBD2. With V trimmed by 0 bases and J by 1 base, 6 bases remained unmatched. CDR3 length equals 16 residues. Germline loops: CDR1 ENHRY, CDR2 SYGVKD. The CDR3 is CAISESASGTSYEQYF. The CDR3 DNA reads as TGTGCCATCAGTGAGTCGGCTAGCGGTACTTCCTACGAGCAGTACTTC.

The gene calls are TRBV20-1 and TRBJ2-5, with a possible D match to TRBD2 (5 bases). The length of the CDR3 is 10 residues. Trimming took off 7 bases at V and 4 bases at J, with 7 bases between the two ends. Germline CDR1 and CDR2: DFQATT and SNEGSKA (reference sequence). The CDR3 DNA follows: TGCAGTGGGAGGAGAGAGACCCAGTACTTC. Encoded protein: CSGRRETQYF.

This clone was counted a single time. The chain links TRBV4-1 to TRBJ1-1, with D possibly matching TRBD1 (6 bases). V lost 3 bases to trimming and J lost 11 bases, with 13 bases between them. Germline lookup yields CDR1 MGHRA and CDR2 YSYEKL. The CDR3 consists of 12 residues. The CDR3 nucleotides are TGCGCCAGCAGCCATATAACAGGGTTGGCTTTCTTT. It specifies CASSHITGLAFF.

This chain joins TRBV13 and TRBJ1-1; no firm D call. Germline CDR1 reads PRHDT; CDR2 reads FYEKMQ (reference sequence). The CDR3 is made up of 14 amino acids. V lost 3 bases and J 4 bases, leaving 12 bases between the germline ends. CDR3 DNA sequence: TGTGCCAGCAGCTTTGGGCTAAGGTCCACTGAAGCTTTCTTT. Translating it yields CASSFGLRSTEAFF.

This rearrangement joins TRBV20-1 to TRBJ2-7; D might be TRBD2 (6 bases). V was cut by 2 bases and J by 7 bases, with 9 bases left in between. Germline V gene sequence: CDR1 DFQATT, CDR2 SNEGSKA (reference sequence). The CDR3 consists of 11 residues. In nucleotides, the CDR3 is TGCAGTGCTAGACGACTAGGTGAGCAGTACTTC. Its translation: CSARRLGEQYF.

V gene TRBV28 combines with J gene TRBJ2-1; 9 positions agree with TRBD1. This CDR3 has 15 amino acids. Unmatched junction bases numbered 12, after V lost 6 bases and J lost 9 bases. Germline CDR1 and CDR2: MDHEN and SYDVKM. CDR3 nucleotide sequence: TGTGCCAGCAGCTCCGCCGGGACAGGGAGGCGTGAGCAGTTCTTC. It translates to CASSSAGTGRREQFF.